One T cell receptor (beta chain) is described in this entry. As for time point: newly diagnosed GD, antithyroid drugs for less than 3 months. The TCR library was prepared using RNA isolated from PBMCs. This entry comes from a study of regulatory T cells in long-lasting Graves disease. Library construction for TCR beta used iRepertoire HTBI primers and Arm-PCR of CDR3 regions. TCRdb re-called the multiplex PCR reads with MiXCR, one entry per CDR3 protein. In the table there are 500,000 or so distinct CDR3 sequences, roughly a sixth of which are singletons. The trim removed 0 bases at V and 4 bases at J, leaving 10 bases unmatched. Germline V gene data show CDR1 as MGHRA and CDR2 as YSYEKL. The CDR3 has 17 amino acids. This sample was also put to use in a study of T cells in Graves' hyperthyroidism and ophthalmopathy. From that study: Exclusion criteria comprised uncontrolled infection, other autoimmune disease, pregnancy or lactation. The blood repertoire included most of the expanded thyroid clonotypes above 0.001.

Specimen: peripheral blood mononuclear cells (PBMCs), collected at new diagnosis, from a patient treated with antithyroid drugs. This chain joins TRBV4-1 and TRBJ2-5; TRBD2 matches at 8 bases. The sequence derives from a middle-aged woman with Graves disease. The CDR3 DNA is TGCGCCAGCAGCCAAGAATCCAGCGGGGGTGCCTCAGAGACCCAGTACTTC. Translating gives CASSQESSGGASETQYF.